This T cell receptor (beta chain) stems from a study of PD-1 blockade in classical Hodgkin lymphoma. The data were produced by immunoSEQ multiplex PCR, yet TCRdb's version contains in-frame clones alone and is incomplete. The sample has tens of thousands of clones; 76% are singletons. Study results and limitations: With CD4+ cells, TCR diversity rose significantly by C4D1, but not with CD8+ cells. Complete responders started with a diversity level that resembled newly diagnosed patients at baseline. Reported baseline diversity: healthy donors highest, relapsed/refractory patients lowest.

V lost 4 bases to trimming and J lost 5 bases, with 16 bases between them. The V gene's germline CDR1 is SGDLS and CDR2 YYNGEE. The CDR3 has 14 amino acids. In regard to this clone: The antigen is undetermined.

Every patient was affected by relapse after autologous stem cell transplantation, while exposure to brentuximab vedotin was not uniform. The sample here was peripheral blood mononuclear cells (PBMCs), taken at baseline. The chain employs TRBV9 and TRBJ2-7; D could derive from TRBD1 or TRBD2 (5 bases each). The clonotype comes from a human donor with classical Hodgkin lymphoma. The CDR3 is CASSPRDPSNEQYF. DNA of the CDR3: TGTGCCAGCAGCCCACGGGACCCAAGTAACGAGCAGTACTTC.